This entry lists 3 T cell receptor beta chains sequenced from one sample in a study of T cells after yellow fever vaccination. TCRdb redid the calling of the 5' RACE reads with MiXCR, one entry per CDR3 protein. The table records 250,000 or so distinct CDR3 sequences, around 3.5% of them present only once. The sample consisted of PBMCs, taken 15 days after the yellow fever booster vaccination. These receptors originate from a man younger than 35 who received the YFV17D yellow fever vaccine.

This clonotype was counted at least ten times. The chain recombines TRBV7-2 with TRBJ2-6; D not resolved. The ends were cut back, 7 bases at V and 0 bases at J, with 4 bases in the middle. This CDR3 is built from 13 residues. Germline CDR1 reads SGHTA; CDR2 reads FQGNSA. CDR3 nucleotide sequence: TGTGCCAGCACCTTCTCTGGGGCCAACGTCCTGACTTTC. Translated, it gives CASTFSGANVLTF. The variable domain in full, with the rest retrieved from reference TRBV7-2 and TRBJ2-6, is GAGVSQSPSNKVTEKGKDVELRCDPISGHTALYWYRQSLGQGLEFLIYFQGNSAPDKSGLPSDRFSAERTGGSVSTLTIQRTQQEDSAVYLCASTFSGANVLTFGAGSRLTVL.

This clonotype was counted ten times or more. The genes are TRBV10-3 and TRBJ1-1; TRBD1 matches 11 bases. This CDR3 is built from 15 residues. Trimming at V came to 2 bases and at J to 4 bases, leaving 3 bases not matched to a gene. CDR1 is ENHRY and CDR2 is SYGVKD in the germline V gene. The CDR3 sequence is CAISEPGQGGTEAFF. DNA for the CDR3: TGTGCCATCAGTGAGCCGGGACAGGGGGGCACTGAAGCTTTCTTT.

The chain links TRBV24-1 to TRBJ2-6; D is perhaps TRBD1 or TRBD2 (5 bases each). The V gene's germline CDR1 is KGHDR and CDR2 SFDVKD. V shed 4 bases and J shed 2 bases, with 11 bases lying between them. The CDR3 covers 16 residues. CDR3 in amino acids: CATSDPGTTGANVLTF. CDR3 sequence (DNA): TGTGCCACCAGTGACCCCGGGACGACTGGGGCCAACGTCCTGACTTTC.